This T cell receptor (beta chain) was obtained from a study of T cells in Graves' hyperthyroidism and ophthalmopathy. General observations from the study: Ophthalmopathy, as predicted by the model, came a median roughly 6.8 months after the prediction. Within blood appeared most thyroid clonotypes that had expanded above 0.001. Ophthalmopathy could be told apart from stable hyperthyroidism with a 13 V-J model.

This clonotype was observed at least ten times. Its cognate antigen is unknown. There were TCR beta CDR3 regions amplified from RNA transcripts. First-round RT-PCR with HTBI primers amplified the TCR CDR3 region. One entry per CDR3 protein results from TCRdb running MiXCR on the multiplex PCR reads. The data contain hundreds of thousands of distinct CDR3 sequences, about 17% of them singletons. Material for sequencing was blood. This TCR derives from a woman in her 30s with Graves' hyperthyroidism.

The CDR3 region is CASQQGSSYNEQFF. CDR3 in DNA: TGTGCCAGTCAACAGGGCTCATCCTACAATGAGCAGTTCTTC. The chain employs TRBV12-3 or TRBV12-4 and TRBJ2-1; D is perhaps TRBD1 (6 bases). This CDR3 contains 14 residues. Trimming took off 9 bases at V and 1 base at J, with 13 bases between the two ends.